The 22 T cell receptor beta chains presented below share a single source sample, sequenced in a study of CD8 T cells in ankylosing spondylitis. General study findings and limits: Within ankylosing spondylitis blood, a TCR beta motif made up of seven or eight highly homologous variants appeared to be characteristic.

These receptors are not linked to any known antigen. TCRdb re-called the 5' RACE reads with MiXCR, one entry per CDR3 protein. The sample contains around 770,000 distinct CDR3 sequences, under 20% of which appear only once. What was sequenced was blood, either unsorted or a sorted T cell fraction (not recorded which). These receptors were obtained from a male donor with ankylosing spondylitis.

This chain links TRBV6-1 with TRBJ2-2, with 10 bases fitting TRBD1. This CDR3 has 15 residues. Germline V CDR1 and CDR2: MNHNS, SASEGT. V was clipped by 6 bases and J by 3 bases; unmatched bases: 4. The CDR3 DNA reads as TGTGCCAGCAGCTTGGGACAGGGGTACACCGGGGAGCTGTTTTTT. Translating gives CASSLGQGYTGELFF.

The chain uses TRBV7-8 and TRBJ2-7; tentative D call: TRBD1 (6 bases). The germline V and J ends were trimmed by 2 bases and 0 bases, with 14 bases remaining between them. From germline, CDR1 is SGHVS and CDR2 FQNEAQ. This CDR3 is 16 amino acids long. The CDR3 protein is CASSLPGQFSSYEQYF. DNA for the CDR3: TGTGCCAGCAGCTTACCCGGACAGTTCAGCTCCTACGAGCAGTACTTC.

This clonotype was detected only a few times. This rearrangement joins TRBV24-1 to TRBJ2-7; the D is unclear. This CDR3 region has 15 residues. V shed 0 bases and J shed 6 bases, with 14 bases lying between them. The germline gives CDR1 KGHDR, CDR2 SFDVKD. CDR3 in amino acids: CATSDLHVSRCEQYF. Written as DNA, the CDR3 is TGTGCCACCAGTGATTTGCACGTGAGTCGCTGCGAGCAGTACTTC.

This chain uses TRBV24-1 with TRBJ2-1; 8 bases agree with TRBD2. Trimming at V came to 2 bases and at J to 4 bases, leaving 12 bases not matched to a gene. This CDR3 spans 18 amino acids. Germline V lookup: CDR1 KGHDR, CDR2 SFDVKD. The DNA of the CDR3 is TGTGCCACCAGTGATTACGGGAGGGGTGGCGGGAGGTACAATGAGCAGTTCTTC. This codes for CATSDYGRGGGRYNEQFF.

The table lists this clonotype with a few counts. The CDR3 bases are TGTGCCATCAAAAGCGTGCGAGGGGATAACACCGGGGAGCTGTTTTTT. It yields the protein CAIKSVRGDNTGELFF. The chain combines TRBV24-1 with TRBJ2-2; the D call may be TRBD1 or TRBD2 (5 bases each). Germline V gives CDR1 KGHDR, CDR2 SFDVKD. Trimming left V 11 bases short and J 2 bases short, with 20 bases between. The CDR3 is made up of 16 amino acids.

The count of this clonotype is one. V is TRBV4-1 and J is TRBJ1-2, with TRBD1 matching over 9 bases. The CDR3 length is 15 residues. Germline values: CDR1 MGHRA, CDR2 YSYEKL. Trimming at V came to 2 bases and at J to 4 bases, leaving 5 bases not matched to a gene. The CDR3 sequence is CASSQWTGDSYGYTF. CDR3 bases: TGCGCCAGCAGCCAATGGACAGGGGACAGCTATGGCTACACCTTC.

This clonotype was detected many times. The chain recombines TRBV12-3 or TRBV12-4 with TRBJ1-1; TRBD1 agrees at 9 bases. The CDR3 is 15 amino acids. V lost 7 bases to trimming and J lost 3 bases; unmatched junction nucleotides: 9. The CDR3 loop is CASNSRTGADTEAFF. The CDR3, as DNA: TGTGCCAGCAATTCCCGGACAGGGGCGGACACTGAAGCTTTCTTT.

This clonotype was seen a handful of times. J is TRBJ2-2 and V is TRBV6-1; 8 bases align to TRBD2. This CDR3 has 16 residues. The V and J ends lost 5 bases and 5 bases, in that order; junction bases with no gene match: 10. CDR1 and CDR2 from the germline V gene are MNHNS and SASEGT. CDR3 protein: CASSRGSGRETGELFF. CDR3 in DNA: TGTGCCAGCAGTAGGGGCAGCGGGAGAGAAACCGGGGAGCTGTTTTTT.

V gene TRBV2 combines with J gene TRBJ2-7; 12 bases are a match to TRBD1. In germline, CDR1 is SNHLY, CDR2 FYNNEI. The CDR3 contains 18 residues. The junction had 12 bases not matched to a gene; V was cut back by 6 bases and J by 0 bases. The CDR3 bases are TGTGCCAGCAGACGATCAGCGGGACAGGGGGCTCCCTCCTACGAGCAGTACTTC. As protein: CASRRSAGQGAPSYEQYF.

The rearrangement joins TRBV12-3 or TRBV12-4 to TRBJ1-2, with a possible D match to TRBD1 (6 bases). This CDR3 region has 12 residues. V was cut by 7 bases and J by 6 bases, with 12 bases left in between. The DNA of the CDR3 is TGTGCCAGCACCCGGACAGAAGATGGCTACACCTTC. Translated: CASTRTEDGYTF.

This clonotype has ten or more counts. V and J are TRBV7-8 and TRBJ2-1; TRBD1 is a possible D gene (6 bases). CDR3 length equals 14 residues. CDR1 is SGHVS, CDR2 FQNEAQ, per germline. Trimming took 5 bases from V and 8 from J, leaving 16 bases between them. The CDR3 DNA reads TGTGCCAGCAGCCCCGGGACACCCTCTGATGAGCAGTTCTTC. Protein: CASSPGTPSDEQFF.

There are a few counts of this clonotype. The J gene is TRBJ1-1, the V gene TRBV12-3 or TRBV12-4; TRBD1 might be the D (5 bases). The ends were cut back, 7 bases at V and 5 bases at J, with 20 bases in the middle. The CDR3 extends over 15 amino acids. The DNA for the CDR3 is TGTGCCAGCATCTTATTAGGCTTTGGGGGTACTGAAGCTTTCTTT. Encoded protein: CASILLGFGGTEAFF.

This clonotype showed up many times. The rearrangement joins TRBV5-1 to TRBJ1-5; D is unclear. The V end lost 4 bases, the J end lost 10 bases, and 18 bases lay between the germline ends. This CDR3 is 14 amino acids long. Germline values: CDR1 SGHRS, CDR2 YFSETQ. The CDR3 DNA reads TGCGCCAGCAGCCCGGACGGCAAAATCAGCCCCCAGCATTTT. This translates into CASSPDGKISPQHF.

This clonotype was recorded a few times. The V gene is TRBV3-1, the J gene TRBJ2-3, with 8 positions matching TRBD2. Germline V gives CDR1 LGHDT, CDR2 YNNKEL (reference sequence). V lost 2 bases, J lost 4 bases, and 5 bases stayed unmatched. This CDR3 has 15 amino acids. The CDR3 DNA sequence: TGTGCCAGCAGCCAACCGGGGGGGCCTCCAGATACGCAGTATTTT. Translation gives CASSQPGGPPDTQYF.

This clonotype was counted between two and nine times. The V call is TRBV28, the J call TRBJ1-2; possible D gene TRBD1, 5 bases. Trimming removed 6 bases from V and 4 bases from J, with 15 bases in between. The CDR3 covers 14 residues. The germline CDR1 and CDR2 sequences are MDHEN and SYDVKM. In DNA form, the CDR3 reads TGTGCCAGCAGCCCCGAAGGGGTTAGCTATGGCTACACCTTC. It yields the protein CASSPEGVSYGYTF.

The J gene is TRBJ2-7, the V gene TRBV6-1; perhaps TRBD1 as D (5 bases). Per the germline V gene, CDR1 is MNHNS and CDR2 is SASEGT. The ends were cut back, 6 bases at V and 7 bases at J, with 10 bases in the middle. The CDR3 covers 11 residues. The CDR3 DNA reads as TGTGCCAGCAGCGAACCAGGGGAGCAGTACTTC. Translating gives CASSEPGEQYF.

This clonotype was detected a few times. The chain recombines TRBV13 with TRBJ1-1; 9 nucleotides match TRBD1. The CDR3 loop spans 14 amino acids. Germline assignment: CDR1 PRHDT and CDR2 FYEKMQ (reference sequence). The J segment lost 10 bases and the V segment lost 6 bases, leaving 12 bases of the junction unmatched. The CDR3 loop is CASSHGDRDRGAFF. Written as DNA, the CDR3 is TGTGCCAGCAGTCATGGGGACAGGGACCGTGGAGCTTTCTTT.

V gene TRBV12-3 or TRBV12-4 combines with J gene TRBJ1-5, with TRBD1 as a possible D gene (5 bases). The CDR3 is 14 amino acids. Trimming took off 0 bases at V and 7 bases at J, with 10 bases between the two ends. DNA for the CDR3: TGTGCCAGCAGTTTAGCCATGACAGACCAGCCCCAGCATTTT. Translation gives CASSLAMTDQPQHF.

The sample holds many counts of this clonotype. The CDR3 is CSVGGNEQFF. CDR3 nucleotide sequence: TGCAGCGTTGGGGGGAATGAGCAGTTCTTC. The rearrangement joins TRBV29-1 to TRBJ2-1; possibly TRBD1 or TRBD2 for D (5 bases each). The germline gives CDR1 SQVTM, CDR2 ANQGSEA. CDR3 length: 10 residues. V was trimmed by 4 bases and J by 7 bases, leaving 5 bases between them.

The J gene is TRBJ1-6, the V gene TRBV10-3; 10 bases agree with TRBD1. Germline V gene sequence: CDR1 ENHRY, CDR2 SYGVKD. Trimming at V came to 0 bases and at J to 9 bases, leaving 5 bases not matched to a gene. This CDR3 is built from 16 residues. In DNA form, the CDR3 reads TGTGCCATCAGTGAGTCGACGGGGACAGGGGTTTCACCCCTCCACTTT. This gives the protein CAISESTGTGVSPLHF.

The rearrangement joins TRBV27 to TRBJ1-2; D uncertain. This CDR3 comprises 13 residues. Germline V gene sequence: CDR1 MNHEY, CDR2 SMNVEV (reference sequence). V was trimmed by 3 bases and J by 8 bases, leaving 13 bases between them. CDR3 bases: TGTGCCAGCAGTTTTTCGGCAGACTCGGGCTACACCTTC. Amino acid sequence: CASSFSADSGYTF.

The chain recombines TRBV20-1 with TRBJ2-2, with TRBD2 matching 16 bases. Germline V lookup: CDR1 DFQATT, CDR2 SNEGSKA (reference sequence). The V and J ends lost 6 bases and 5 bases, in that order; junction bases with no gene match: 3. This CDR3 region has 15 residues. CDR3: CSAGTSGRGTGELFF. In nucleotides, the CDR3 is TGCAGTGCCGGGACTAGCGGGAGGGGTACCGGGGAGCTGTTTTTT.